The clone carrying this TCR beta chain was recorded many times. The record originates from a study of T cells in Graves' hyperthyroidism and ophthalmopathy. TCR beta CDR3 regions were amplified from RNA. The primer set for the first-round RT-PCR of the TCR CDR3 was HTBI. Via MiXCR, TCRdb re-called the multiplex PCR reads, giving one row per CDR3 protein. The table shows some 700,000 distinct CDR3 sequences, with 17% occurring only once. Sequences were obtained from blood. The clonotype was recovered from a man in his fifties or sixties with Graves' hyperthyroidism.

CDR3 in amino acids: CSAMLGNRGSYEQYF. CDR3 DNA: TGCAGTGCTATGTTGGGGAATCGGGGCTCCTACGAGCAGTACTTC. This chain uses TRBV20-1 with TRBJ2-7, with a possible D match to TRBD2 (5 bases). Germline CDR1 is DFQATT and CDR2 is SNEGSKA (reference sequence). The length of the CDR3 is 15 residues. V lost 4 bases and J 0 bases, leaving 16 bases between the germline ends.